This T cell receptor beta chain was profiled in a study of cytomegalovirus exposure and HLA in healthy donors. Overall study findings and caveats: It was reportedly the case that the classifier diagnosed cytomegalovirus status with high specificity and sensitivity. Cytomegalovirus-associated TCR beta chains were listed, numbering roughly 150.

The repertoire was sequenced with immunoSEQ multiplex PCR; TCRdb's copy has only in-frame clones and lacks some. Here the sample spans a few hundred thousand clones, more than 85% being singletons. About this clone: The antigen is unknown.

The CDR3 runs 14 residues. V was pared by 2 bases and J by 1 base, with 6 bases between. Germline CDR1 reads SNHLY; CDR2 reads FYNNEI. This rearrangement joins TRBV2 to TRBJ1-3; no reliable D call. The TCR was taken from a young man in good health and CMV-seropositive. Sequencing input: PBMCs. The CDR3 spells CASSEFLSGNTIYF. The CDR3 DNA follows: TGTGCCAGCAGTGAATTCTTATCTGGAAACACCATATATTTT.